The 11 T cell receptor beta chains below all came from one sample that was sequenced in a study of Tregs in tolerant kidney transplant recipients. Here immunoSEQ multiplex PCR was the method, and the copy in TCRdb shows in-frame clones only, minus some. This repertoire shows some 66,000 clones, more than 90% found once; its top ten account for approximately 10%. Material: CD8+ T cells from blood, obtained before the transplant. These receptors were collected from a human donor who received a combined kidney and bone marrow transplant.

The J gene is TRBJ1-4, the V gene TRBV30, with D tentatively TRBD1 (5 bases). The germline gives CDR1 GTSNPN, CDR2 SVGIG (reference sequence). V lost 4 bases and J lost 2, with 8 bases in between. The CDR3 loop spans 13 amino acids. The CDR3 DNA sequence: TGTGCCTGGATGGCAGGGACTAATGAAAAACTGTTTTTT. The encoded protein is CAWMAGTNEKLFF.

The CDR3 region is CASSPGAGNTIYF. In nucleotides, the CDR3 is TGTGCCAGCAGCCCAGGGGCGGGAAACACCATATATTTT. V gene TRBV9 combines with J gene TRBJ1-3; possible D gene TRBD1, 6 bases. With 4 bases removed from V and 4 bases from J, the gap between germline ends came to 9 bases. The CDR3 extends over 13 amino acids. Looked up from germline, CDR1 is SGDLS and CDR2 is YYNGEE.

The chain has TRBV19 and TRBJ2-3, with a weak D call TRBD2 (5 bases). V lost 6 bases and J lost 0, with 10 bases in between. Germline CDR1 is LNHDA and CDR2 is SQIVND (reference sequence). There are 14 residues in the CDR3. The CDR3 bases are TGTGCCAGTAGCAACAGAGGGAGCACAGATACGCAGTATTTT. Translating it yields CASSNRGSTDTQYF.

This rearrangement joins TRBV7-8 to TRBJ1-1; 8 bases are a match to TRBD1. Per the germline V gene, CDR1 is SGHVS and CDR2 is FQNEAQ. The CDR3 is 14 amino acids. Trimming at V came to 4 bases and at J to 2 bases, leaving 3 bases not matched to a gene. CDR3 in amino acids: CASSWDRRNTEAFF. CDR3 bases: TGTGCCAGCAGCTGGGACAGGAGAAACACTGAAGCTTTCTTT.

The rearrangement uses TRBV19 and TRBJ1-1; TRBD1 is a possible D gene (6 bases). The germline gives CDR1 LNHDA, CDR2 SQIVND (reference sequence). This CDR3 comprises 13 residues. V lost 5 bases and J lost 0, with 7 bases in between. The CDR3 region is CASSEGVNTEAFF. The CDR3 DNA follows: TGTGCCAGTAGTGAGGGGGTGAACACTGAAGCTTTCTTT.

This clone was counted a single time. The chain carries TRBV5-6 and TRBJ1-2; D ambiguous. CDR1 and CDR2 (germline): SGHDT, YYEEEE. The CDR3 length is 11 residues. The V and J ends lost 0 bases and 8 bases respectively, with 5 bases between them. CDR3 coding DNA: TGTGCCAGCAGCTTGGCGGGGGGCTACACCTTC. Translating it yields CASSLAGGYTF.

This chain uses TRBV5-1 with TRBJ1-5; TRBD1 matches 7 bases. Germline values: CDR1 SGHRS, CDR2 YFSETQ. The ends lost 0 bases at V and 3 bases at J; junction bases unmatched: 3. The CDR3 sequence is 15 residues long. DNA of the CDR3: TGCGCCAGCAGCTTGGCGGGACAGATCAATCAGCCCCAGCATTTT. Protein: CASSLAGQINQPQHF.

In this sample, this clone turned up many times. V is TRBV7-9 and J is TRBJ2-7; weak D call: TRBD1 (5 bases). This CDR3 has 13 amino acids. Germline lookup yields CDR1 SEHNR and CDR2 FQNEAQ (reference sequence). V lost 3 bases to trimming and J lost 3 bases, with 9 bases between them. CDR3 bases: TGTGCCAGCAGCTTCCCAGGGTACTACGAGCAGTACTTC. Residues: CASSFPGYYEQYF.

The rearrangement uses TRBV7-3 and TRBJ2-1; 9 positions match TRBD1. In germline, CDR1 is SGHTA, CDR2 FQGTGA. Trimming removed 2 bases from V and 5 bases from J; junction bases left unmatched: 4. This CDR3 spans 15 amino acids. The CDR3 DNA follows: TGTGCCAGCAGCTTAGGGACAGGGAGGAACAATGAGCAGTTCTTC. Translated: CASSLGTGRNNEQFF. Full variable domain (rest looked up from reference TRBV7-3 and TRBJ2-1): GAGVSQTPSNKVTEKGKYVELRCDPISGHTALYWYRQSLGQGPEFLIYFQGTGAADDSGLPNDRFFAVRPEGSVSTLKIQRTERGDSAVYLCASSLGTGRNNEQFFGPGTRLTVL.

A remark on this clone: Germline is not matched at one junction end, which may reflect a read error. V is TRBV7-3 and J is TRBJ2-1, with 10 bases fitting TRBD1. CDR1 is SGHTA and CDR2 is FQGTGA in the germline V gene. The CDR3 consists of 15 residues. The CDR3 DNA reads TGTGCCAGCAGCATAACGGGACAGGGGAGATATGAGCAGTTCTTC. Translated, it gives CASSITGQGRYEQFF.

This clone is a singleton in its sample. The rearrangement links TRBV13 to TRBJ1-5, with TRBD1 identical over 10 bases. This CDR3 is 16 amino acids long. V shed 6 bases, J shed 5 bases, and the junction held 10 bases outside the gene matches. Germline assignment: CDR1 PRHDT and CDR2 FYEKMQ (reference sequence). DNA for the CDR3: TGTGCCAGCAGTCGACAGGGGGCAATTGAGGATCAGCCCCAGCATTTT. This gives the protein CASSRQGAIEDQPQHF.